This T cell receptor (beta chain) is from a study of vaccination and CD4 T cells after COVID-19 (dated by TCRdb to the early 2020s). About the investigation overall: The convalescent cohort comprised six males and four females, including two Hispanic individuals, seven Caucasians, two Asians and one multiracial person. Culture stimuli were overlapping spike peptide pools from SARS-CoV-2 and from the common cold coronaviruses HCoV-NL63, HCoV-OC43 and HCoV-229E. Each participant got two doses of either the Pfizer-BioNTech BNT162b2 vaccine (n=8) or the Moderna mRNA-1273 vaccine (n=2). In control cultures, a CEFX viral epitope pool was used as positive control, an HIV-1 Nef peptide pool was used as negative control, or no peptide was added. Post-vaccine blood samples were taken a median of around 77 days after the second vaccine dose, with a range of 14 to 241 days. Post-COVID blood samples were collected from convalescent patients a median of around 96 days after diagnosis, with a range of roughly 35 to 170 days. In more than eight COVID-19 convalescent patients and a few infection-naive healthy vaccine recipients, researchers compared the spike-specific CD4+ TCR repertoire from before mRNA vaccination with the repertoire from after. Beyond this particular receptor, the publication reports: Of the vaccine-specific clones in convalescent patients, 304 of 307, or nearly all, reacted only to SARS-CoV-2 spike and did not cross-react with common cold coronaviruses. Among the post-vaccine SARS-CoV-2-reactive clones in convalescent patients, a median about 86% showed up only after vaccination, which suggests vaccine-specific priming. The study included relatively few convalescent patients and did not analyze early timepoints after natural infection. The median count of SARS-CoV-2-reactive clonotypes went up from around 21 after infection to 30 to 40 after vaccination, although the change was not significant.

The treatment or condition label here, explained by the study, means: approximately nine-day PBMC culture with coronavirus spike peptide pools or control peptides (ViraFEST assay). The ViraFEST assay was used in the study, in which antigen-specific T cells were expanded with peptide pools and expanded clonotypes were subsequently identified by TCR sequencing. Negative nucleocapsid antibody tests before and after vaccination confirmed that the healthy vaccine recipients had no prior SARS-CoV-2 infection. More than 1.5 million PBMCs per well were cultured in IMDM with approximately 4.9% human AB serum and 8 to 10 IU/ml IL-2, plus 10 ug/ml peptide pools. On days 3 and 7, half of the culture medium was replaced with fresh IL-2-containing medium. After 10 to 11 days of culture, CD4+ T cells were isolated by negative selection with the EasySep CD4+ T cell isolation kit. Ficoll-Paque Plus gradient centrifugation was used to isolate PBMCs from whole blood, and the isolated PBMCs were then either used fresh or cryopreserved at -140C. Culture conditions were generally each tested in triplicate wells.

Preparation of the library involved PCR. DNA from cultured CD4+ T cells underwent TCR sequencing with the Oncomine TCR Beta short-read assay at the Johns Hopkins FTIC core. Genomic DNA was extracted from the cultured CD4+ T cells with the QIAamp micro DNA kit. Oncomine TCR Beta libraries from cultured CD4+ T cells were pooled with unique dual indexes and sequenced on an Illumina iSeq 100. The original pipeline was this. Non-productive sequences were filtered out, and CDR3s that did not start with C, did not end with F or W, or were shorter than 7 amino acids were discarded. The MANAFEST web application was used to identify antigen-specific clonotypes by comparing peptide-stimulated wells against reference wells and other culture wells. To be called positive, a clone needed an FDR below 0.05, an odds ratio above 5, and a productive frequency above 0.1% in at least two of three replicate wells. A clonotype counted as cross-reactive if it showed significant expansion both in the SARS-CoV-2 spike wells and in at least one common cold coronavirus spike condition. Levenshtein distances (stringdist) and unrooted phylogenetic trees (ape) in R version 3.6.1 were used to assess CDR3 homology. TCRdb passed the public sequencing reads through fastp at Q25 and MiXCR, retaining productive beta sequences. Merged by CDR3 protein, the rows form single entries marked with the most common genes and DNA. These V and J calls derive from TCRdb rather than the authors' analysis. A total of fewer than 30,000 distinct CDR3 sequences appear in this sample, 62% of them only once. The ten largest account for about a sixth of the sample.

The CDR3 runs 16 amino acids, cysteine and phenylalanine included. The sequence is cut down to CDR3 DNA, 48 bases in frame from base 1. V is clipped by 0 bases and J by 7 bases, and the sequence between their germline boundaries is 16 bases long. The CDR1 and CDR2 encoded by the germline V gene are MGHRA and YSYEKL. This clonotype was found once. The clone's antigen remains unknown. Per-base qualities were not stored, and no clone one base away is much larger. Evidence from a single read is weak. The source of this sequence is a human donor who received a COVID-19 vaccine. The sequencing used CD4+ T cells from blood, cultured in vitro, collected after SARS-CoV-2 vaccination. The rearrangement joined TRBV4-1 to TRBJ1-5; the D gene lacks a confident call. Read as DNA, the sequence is TGCGCCAGCAGCCAAGAAGCCGACGGGCGCTGGCAGCCCCAGCATTTT. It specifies CASSQEADGRWQPQHF.